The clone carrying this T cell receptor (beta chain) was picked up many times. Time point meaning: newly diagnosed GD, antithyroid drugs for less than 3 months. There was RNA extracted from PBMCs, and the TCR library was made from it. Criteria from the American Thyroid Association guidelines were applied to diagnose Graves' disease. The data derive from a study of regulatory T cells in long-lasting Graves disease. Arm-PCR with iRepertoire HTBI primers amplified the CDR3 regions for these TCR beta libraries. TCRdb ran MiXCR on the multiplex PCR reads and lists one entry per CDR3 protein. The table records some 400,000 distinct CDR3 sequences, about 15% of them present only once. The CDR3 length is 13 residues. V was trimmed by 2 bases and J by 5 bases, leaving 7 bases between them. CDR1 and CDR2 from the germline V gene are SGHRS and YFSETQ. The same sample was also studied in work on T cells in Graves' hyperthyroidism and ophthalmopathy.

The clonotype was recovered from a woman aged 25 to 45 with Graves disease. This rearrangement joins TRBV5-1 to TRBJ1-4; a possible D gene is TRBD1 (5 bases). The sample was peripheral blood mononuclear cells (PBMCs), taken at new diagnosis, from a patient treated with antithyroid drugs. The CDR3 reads CASSFAGNEKLFF. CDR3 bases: TGCGCCAGCAGCTTCGCAGGGAATGAAAAACTGTTTTTT.